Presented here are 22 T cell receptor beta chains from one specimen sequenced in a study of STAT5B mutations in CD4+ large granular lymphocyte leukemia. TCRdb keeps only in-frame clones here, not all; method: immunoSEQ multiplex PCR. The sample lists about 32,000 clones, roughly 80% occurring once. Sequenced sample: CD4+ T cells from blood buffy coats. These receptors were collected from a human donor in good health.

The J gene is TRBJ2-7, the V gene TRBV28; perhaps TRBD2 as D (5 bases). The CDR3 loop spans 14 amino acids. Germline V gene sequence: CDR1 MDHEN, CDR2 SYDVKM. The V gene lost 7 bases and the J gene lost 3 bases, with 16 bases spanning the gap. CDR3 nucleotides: TGTGCCAGCACCTACGCCGGAGGTGGCTACGAGCAGTACTTC. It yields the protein CASTYAGGGYEQYF.

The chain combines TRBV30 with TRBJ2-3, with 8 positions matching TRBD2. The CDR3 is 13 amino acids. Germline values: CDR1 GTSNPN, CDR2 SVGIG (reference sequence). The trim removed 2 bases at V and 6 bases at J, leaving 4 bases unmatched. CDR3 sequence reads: CAWSQRESDTQYF. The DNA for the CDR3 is TGTGCCTGGAGTCAGCGGGAGAGTGATACGCAGTATTTT.

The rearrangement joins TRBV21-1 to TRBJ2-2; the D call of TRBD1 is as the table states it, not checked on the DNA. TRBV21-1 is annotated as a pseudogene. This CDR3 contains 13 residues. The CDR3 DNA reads TGTGCCTACCCGGACAGGGCCCCCGGGGAGCTGTTTTTT. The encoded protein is CAYPDRAPGELFF.

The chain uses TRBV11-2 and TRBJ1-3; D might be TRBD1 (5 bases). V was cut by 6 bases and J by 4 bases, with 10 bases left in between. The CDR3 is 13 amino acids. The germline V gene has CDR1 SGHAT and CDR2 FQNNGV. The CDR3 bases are TGTGCCAGCAGTTTGACAGTCGGAAACACCATATATTTT. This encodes CASSLTVGNTIYF.

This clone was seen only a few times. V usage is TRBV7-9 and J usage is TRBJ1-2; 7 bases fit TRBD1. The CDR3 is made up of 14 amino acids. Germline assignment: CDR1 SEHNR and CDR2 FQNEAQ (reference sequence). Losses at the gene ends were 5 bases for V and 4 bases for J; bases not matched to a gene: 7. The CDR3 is CASSPRQGSYGYTF. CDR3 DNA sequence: TGTGCCAGCAGCCCTAGACAGGGATCCTATGGCTACACCTTC.

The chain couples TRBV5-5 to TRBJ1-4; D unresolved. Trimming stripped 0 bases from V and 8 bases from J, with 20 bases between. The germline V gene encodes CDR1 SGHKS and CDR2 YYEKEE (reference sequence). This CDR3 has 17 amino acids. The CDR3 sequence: CASSLASTGRVREKLFF. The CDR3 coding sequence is TGTGCCAGCAGCTTGGCCTCTACGGGTCGGGTGAGAGAAAAACTGTTTTTT.

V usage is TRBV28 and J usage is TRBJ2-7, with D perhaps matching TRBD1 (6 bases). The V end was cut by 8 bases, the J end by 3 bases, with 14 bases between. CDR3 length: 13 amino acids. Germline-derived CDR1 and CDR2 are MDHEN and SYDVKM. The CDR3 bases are TGTGCCAGCTGGGGACACGGGAACTACGAGCAGTACTTC. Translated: CASWGHGNYEQYF. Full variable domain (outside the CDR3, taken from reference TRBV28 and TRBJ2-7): DVKVTQSSRYLVKRTGEKVFLECVQDMDHENMFWYRQDPGLGLRLIYFSYDVKMKEKGDIPEGYSVSREKKERFSLILESASTNQTSMYLCASWGHGNYEQYFGPGTRLTVT.

The DNA for the CDR3 is TGTGCCAGCATAGGGATGGCCAGCCAAGAGACCCAGTACTTC. It codes for CASIGMASQETQYF. The rearrangement joins TRBV7-9 to TRBJ2-5, with unresolved D. CDR3 length equals 14 residues. Germline V lookup: CDR1 SEHNR, CDR2 FQNEAQ (reference sequence). Trimming cost V 7 bases and J 1 base, with 13 bases left between them.

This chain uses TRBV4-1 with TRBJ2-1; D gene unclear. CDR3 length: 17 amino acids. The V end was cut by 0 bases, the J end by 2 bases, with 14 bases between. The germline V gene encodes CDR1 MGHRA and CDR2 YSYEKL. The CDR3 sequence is CASSQDPERSTYNEQFF. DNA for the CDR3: TGCGCCAGCAGCCAAGACCCCGAGCGATCAACCTACAATGAGCAGTTCTTC.

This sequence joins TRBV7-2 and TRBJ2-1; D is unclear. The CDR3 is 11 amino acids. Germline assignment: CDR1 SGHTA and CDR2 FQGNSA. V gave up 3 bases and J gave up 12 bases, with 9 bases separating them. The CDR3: CASSFGFGQFF. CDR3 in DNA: TGTGCCAGCAGCTTTGGGTTTGGGCAGTTCTTC.

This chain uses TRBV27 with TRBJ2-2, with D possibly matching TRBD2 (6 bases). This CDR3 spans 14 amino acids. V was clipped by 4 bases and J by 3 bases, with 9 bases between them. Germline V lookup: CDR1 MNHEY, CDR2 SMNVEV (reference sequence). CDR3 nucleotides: TGTGCCAGCAGTTCGGGACTCGACACCGGGGAGCTGTTTTTT. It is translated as CASSSGLDTGELFF.

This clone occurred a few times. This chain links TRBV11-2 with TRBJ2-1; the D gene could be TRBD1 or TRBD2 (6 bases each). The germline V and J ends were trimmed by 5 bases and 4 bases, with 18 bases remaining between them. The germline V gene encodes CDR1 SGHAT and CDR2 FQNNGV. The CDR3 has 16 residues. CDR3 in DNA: TGTGCCAGCAGCGACCCGGGGGCTAGCAGTTACAATGAGCAGTTCTTC. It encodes CASSDPGASSYNEQFF. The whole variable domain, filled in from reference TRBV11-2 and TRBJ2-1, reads EAGVAQSPRYKIIEKRQSVAFWCNPISGHATLYWYQQILGQGPKLLIQFQNNGVVDDSQLPKDRFSAERLKGVDSTLKIQPAKLEDSAVYLCASSDPGASSYNEQFFGPGTRLTVL.

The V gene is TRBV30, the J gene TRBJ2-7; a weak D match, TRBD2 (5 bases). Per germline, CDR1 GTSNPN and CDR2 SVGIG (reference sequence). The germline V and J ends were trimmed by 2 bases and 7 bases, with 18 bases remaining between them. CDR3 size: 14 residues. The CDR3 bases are TGTGCCTGGAGTAAATTCCCGGGAAGAGCGGAGCAGTACTTC. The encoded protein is CAWSKFPGRAEQYF.

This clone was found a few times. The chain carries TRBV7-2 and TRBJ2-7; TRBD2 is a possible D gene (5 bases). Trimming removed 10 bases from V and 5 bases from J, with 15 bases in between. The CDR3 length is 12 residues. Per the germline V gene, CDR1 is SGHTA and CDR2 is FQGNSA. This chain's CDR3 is CATGGGHNEQYF. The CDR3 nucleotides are TGTGCCACCGGTGGAGGTCACAACGAGCAGTACTTC.

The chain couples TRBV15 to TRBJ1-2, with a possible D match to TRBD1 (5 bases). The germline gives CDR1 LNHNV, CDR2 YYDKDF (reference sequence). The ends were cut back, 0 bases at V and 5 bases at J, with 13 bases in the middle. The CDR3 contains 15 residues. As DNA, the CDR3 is TGTGCCACCAGCAGAGACGGGGCCAGATCTTATGGCTACACCTTC. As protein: CATSRDGARSYGYTF.

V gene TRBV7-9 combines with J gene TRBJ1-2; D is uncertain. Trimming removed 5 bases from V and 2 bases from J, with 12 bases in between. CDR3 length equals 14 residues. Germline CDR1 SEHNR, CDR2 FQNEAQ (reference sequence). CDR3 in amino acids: CASSPPGGNYGYTF. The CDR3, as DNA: TGTGCCAGCAGCCCCCCGGGAGGCAACTATGGCTACACCTTC.

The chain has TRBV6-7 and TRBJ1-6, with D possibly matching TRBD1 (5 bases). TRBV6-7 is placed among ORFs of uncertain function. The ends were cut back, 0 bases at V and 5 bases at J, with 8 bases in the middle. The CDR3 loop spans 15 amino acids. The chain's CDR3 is CASSYSRQHNSPLHF. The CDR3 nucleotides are TGTGCCAGCAGTTACTCTCGACAGCATAATTCACCCCTCCACTTT.

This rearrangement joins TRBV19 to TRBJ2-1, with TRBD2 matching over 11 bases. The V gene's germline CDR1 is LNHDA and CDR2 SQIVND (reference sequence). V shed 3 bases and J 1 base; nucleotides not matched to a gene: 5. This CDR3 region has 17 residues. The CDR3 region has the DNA TGTGCCAGTAGTATGGCTAGCGGGAGGACTTCCTACAATGAGCAGTTCTTC. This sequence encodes CASSMASGRTSYNEQFF.

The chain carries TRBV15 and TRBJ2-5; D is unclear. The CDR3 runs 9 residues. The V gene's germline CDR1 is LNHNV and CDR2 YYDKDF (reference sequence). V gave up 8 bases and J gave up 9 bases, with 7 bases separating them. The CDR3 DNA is TGTGCCACCGAGACCCCCCAGTACTTC. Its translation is CATETPQYF.

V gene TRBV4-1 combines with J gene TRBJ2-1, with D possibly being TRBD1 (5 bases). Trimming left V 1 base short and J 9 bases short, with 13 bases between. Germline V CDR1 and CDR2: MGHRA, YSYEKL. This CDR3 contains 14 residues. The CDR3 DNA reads TGCGCCAGCAGCCAAGTTCGGCAGGGCGGTGAGCAGTTCTTC. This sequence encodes CASSQVRQGGEQFF.

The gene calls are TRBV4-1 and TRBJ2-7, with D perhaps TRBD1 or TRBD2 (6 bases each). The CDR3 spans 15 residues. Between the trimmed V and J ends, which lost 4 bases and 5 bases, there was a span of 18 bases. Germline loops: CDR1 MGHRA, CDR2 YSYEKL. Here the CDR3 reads CASSRGPGGQNEQYF. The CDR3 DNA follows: TGCGCCAGCAGCCGAGGCCCCGGGGGCCAAAACGAGCAGTACTTC.

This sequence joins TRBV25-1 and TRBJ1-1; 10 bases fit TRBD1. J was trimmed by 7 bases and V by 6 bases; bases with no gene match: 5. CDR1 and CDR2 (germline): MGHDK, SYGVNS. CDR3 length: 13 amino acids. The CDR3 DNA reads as TGTGCCAGCAGACGGACAGGGGGGAATGAAGCTTTCTTT. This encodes CASRRTGGNEAFF.